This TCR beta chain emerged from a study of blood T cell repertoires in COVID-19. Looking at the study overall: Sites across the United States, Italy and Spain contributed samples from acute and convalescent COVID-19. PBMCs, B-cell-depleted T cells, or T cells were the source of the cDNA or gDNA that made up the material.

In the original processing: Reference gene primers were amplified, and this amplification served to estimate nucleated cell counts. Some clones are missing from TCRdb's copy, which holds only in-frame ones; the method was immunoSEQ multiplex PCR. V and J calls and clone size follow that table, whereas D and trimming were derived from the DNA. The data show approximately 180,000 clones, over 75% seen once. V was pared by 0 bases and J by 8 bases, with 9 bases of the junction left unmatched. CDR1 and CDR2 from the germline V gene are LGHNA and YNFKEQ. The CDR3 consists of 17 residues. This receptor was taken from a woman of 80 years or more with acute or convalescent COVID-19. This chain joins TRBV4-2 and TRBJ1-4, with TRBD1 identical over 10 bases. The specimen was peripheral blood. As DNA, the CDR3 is TGTGCCAGCAGCCAAGATCTGGGACAGGGGCCACAGGAAAAACTGTTTTTT. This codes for CASSQDLGQGPQEKLFF.